The clone carrying this TCR beta chain has just one count. These data are taken from a study of blood T cell repertoires in COVID-19. Study at large: T cells, B-cell-depleted T cells, or PBMCs provided the cDNA or gDNA that served as material.

Source study methods: Estimation of nucleated cell counts relied on the amplification of reference gene primers. TCRdb keeps only in-frame clones here, not all; method: immunoSEQ multiplex PCR. That table furnishes V, J and clone size, whereas the DNA furnished D and trimming. The sample holds 150,000 to 200,000 clones, about 86% seen once. The CDR3 is made up of 15 amino acids. The germline CDR1 and CDR2 sequences are SGHRS and YFSETQ. V dropped 4 bases and J dropped 6; count of bases not matched to a gene: 10. The V gene is TRBV5-1, the J gene TRBJ2-5, with 9 bases aligning to TRBD2. The TCR sequence derives from a man younger than 35 with acute or convalescent COVID-19. The sample comprised peripheral blood. This CDR3 is CASSPGGGGRQTQYF. CDR3 nucleotides: TGCGCCAGCAGCCCCGGCGGGGGGGGGCGGCAGACCCAGTACTTC.